A single sample gave rise to the 27 T cell receptor beta chains below, sequenced in a study of T-cell reconstitution after alpha-beta-depleted transplantation in children. Preparation of the TCRbeta library was carried out with unique molecular identifiers. TCRdb reprocessed the PCR reads via MiXCR and lists one record per CDR3 protein. The sample lists over 85,000 distinct CDR3 sequences; about 9.4% were seen once. The starting material was PBMCs from the stem cell graft donor, obtained from the stem cell graft. Every receptor here comes from a human donor who donated a stem cell graft to a child with acute lymphoblastic leukemia.

This clonotype was seen ten or more times. The genes are TRBV18 and TRBJ2-2; TRBD1 matches at 7 bases. V lost 2 bases to trimming and J lost 3 bases; unmatched junction nucleotides: 6. CDR1 and CDR2 from the germline V gene are KGHSH and LQKENI. The CDR3 extends over 16 amino acids. The CDR3 DNA follows: TGTGCCAGCTCACCAAGGACAGGCCGCGACACCGGGGAGCTGTTTTTT. Translation gives CASSPRTGRDTGELFF.

At least ten counts were recorded for this clonotype. The V gene is TRBV12-3 or TRBV12-4, the J gene TRBJ2-1, with TRBD2 identical over 8 bases. The V and J ends lost 6 bases and 7 bases, in that order; junction bases with no gene match: 11. The CDR3 covers 15 residues. The chain's CDR3 is CASRGSVTSDNEQFF. In DNA form, the CDR3 reads TGTGCCAGCAGGGGATCTGTGACTAGCGATAATGAGCAGTTCTTC.

This clonotype was observed at least ten times. V and J are TRBV2 and TRBJ2-3; the D gene is possibly TRBD1 (5 bases). With 6 bases removed from V and 1 base from J, the gap between germline ends came to 8 bases. Germline V gene data show CDR1 as SNHLY and CDR2 as FYNNEI. This CDR3 has 13 amino acids. The CDR3 sequence: CASRDTGTDTQYF. The CDR3 DNA reads TGTGCCAGCAGGGACACCGGCACAGATACGCAGTATTTT.

This clonotype has a count of ten or more. The gene calls are TRBV18 and TRBJ2-7; D not certain. The V gene lost 3 bases and the J gene lost 3 bases, with 6 bases spanning the gap. The germline V gene has CDR1 KGHSH and CDR2 LQKENI. This CDR3 is 12 amino acids long. This chain's CDR3 is CASSPNSYEQYF. CDR3 in DNA: TGTGCCAGCTCACCGAACAGCTACGAGCAGTACTTC.

This clonotype has a count of ten or more. The chain employs TRBV12-3 or TRBV12-4 and TRBJ2-1; D possibly corresponds to TRBD1 (6 bases). Deletions cut 2 bases from V and 5 bases from J, with 22 bases between. The CDR3 is 18 residues long. In DNA, the CDR3 is TGTGCCAGCAGTTTACAAACCGGGACAATTTTAACCCACAATGAGCAGTTCTTC. This gives the protein CASSLQTGTILTHNEQFF.

This clonotype was counted many times. This sequence joins TRBV14 and TRBJ2-3, with TRBD2 identical over 7 bases. Trimming took 1 base from V and 2 from J; bases not matched to a gene: 6. CDR3 length: 16 residues. The germline V gene has CDR1 SGHDN and CDR2 FVKESK. CDR3 nucleotides: TGTGCCAGCAGCCAAGGGGGGAGGGCCTCCACAGATACGCAGTATTTT. Its protein product is CASSQGGRASTDTQYF.

The chain employs TRBV7-2 and TRBJ1-2; no clear D. Germline assignment: CDR1 SGHTA and CDR2 FQGNSA. The CDR3 sequence is 13 residues long. V gave up 4 bases and J gave up 8 bases, with 14 bases separating them. The DNA of the CDR3 is TGTGCCAGCAGCTCGGGCCCCAATACGGGCTACACCTTC. Translating gives CASSSGPNTGYTF.

Note on this clonotype: A single base separates this from a much larger clone, so it may be a read error. Here the CDR3 reads CASSSLRQWKQPQHF. CDR3 bases: TGTGCCAGCAGCTCCCTTAGACAGTGGAAACAGCCCCAGCATTTT. V usage is TRBV7-2 and J usage is TRBJ1-5; possible D gene TRBD1, 5 bases. V was clipped by 4 bases and J by 7 bases, with 17 bases between them. Germline V CDR1 and CDR2: SGHTA, FQGNSA. The CDR3 has 15 amino acids.

This clonotype was seen ten or more times. J is TRBJ2-7 and V is TRBV5-1, with D hard to call. The CDR3 is made up of 11 amino acids. CDR1 and CDR2 from the germline V gene are SGHRS and YFSETQ. V was cut by 2 bases and J by 5 bases, with 5 bases left in between. The CDR3 region is CASSLSDEQYF. The CDR3 DNA sequence: TGCGCCAGCAGCTTATCGGACGAGCAGTACTTC.

The table lists this clonotype with many counts. V and J are TRBV7-9 and TRBJ2-4, with D possibly being TRBD2 (6 bases). Per the germline V gene, CDR1 is SEHNR and CDR2 is FQNEAQ (reference sequence). The V and J ends lost 2 bases and 13 bases respectively, with 12 bases between them. This CDR3 comprises 12 residues. The DNA of the CDR3 is TGTGCCAGCAGCTTACAAGAACTAGCCCAGTACTTC. Translation gives CASSLQELAQYF.

This clonotype was seen ten or more times. The genes are TRBV4-3 and TRBJ2-2, with D tentatively TRBD2 (6 bases). CDR1 and CDR2 (germline): LGHNA, YSLEER. The V end was cut by 0 bases, the J end by 2 bases, with 10 bases between. CDR3 size: 16 residues. The CDR3 sequence is CASSQDAGLNTGELFF. The CDR3 nucleotides read TGCGCCAGCAGCCAAGACGCGGGACTCAACACCGGGGAGCTGTTTTTT.

Many counts were recorded for this clonotype. This chain uses TRBV20-1 with TRBJ1-2; D might be TRBD1 (5 bases). V lost 0 bases and J 1 base, leaving 9 bases between the germline ends. Germline V gene lookup returns CDR1 DFQATT and CDR2 SNEGSKA (reference sequence). The CDR3 has 14 amino acids. This CDR3 reads CSARDTGRNYGYTF. DNA for the CDR3: TGCAGTGCTAGAGATACGGGACGTAACTATGGCTACACCTTC.

There are many counts of this clonotype. The V call is TRBV7-2, the J call TRBJ2-5, with 9 bases that match TRBD1. V lost 5 bases, J lost 5 bases, and 6 bases stayed unmatched. Germline assignment: CDR1 SGHTA and CDR2 FQGNSA. The CDR3 consists of 14 residues. The CDR3 DNA sequence: TGTGCCAGCAGCCCCACAGGGGGCGGCGAGACCCAGTACTTC. Residues: CASSPTGGGETQYF.

This clonotype came up many times. The rearrangement joins TRBV12-3 or TRBV12-4 to TRBJ1-3; 10 nucleotides align to TRBD1. With V trimmed by 6 bases and J by 3 bases, 5 bases remained unmatched. The CDR3 totals 15 residues. CDR3: CASRRQGAGGNTIYF. The CDR3 DNA follows: TGTGCCAGCAGGCGACAGGGGGCCGGTGGAAACACCATATATTTT.

There are many counts of this clonotype. The V call is TRBV15, the J call TRBJ1-2; maybe TRBD1 (5 bases). CDR3 length: 13 residues. Trimming left V 3 bases short and J 5 bases short, with 10 bases between. Germline V lookup: CDR1 LNHNV, CDR2 YYDKDF (reference sequence). CDR3 DNA: TGTGCCACCAGCAGTGGGGCACAGTATGGCTACACCTTC. Its translation: CATSSGAQYGYTF. Based on the CDR3 plus reference TRBV15 and TRBJ1-2, the full variable domain is DAMVIQNPRYQVTQFGKPVTLSCSQTLNHNVMYWYQQKSSQAPKLLFHYYDKDFNNEADTPDNFQSRRPNTSFCFLDIRSPGLGDTAMYLCATSSGAQYGYTFGSGTRLTVV.

This clonotype was recorded at least ten times. The CDR3 DNA reads TGCGCCAGCAGCTTGAATCCGGGGACGAGCTCCTACGAGCAGTACTTC. Residues: CASSLNPGTSSYEQYF. The gene calls are TRBV5-1 and TRBJ2-7; D may be TRBD1 or TRBD2 (5 bases each). The V gene lost 1 base and the J gene lost 0 bases, with 14 bases spanning the gap. The CDR3 spans 16 residues. Germline V gene data show CDR1 as SGHRS and CDR2 as YFSETQ.

This clonotype turned up a few times. The rearrangement joins TRBV5-1 to TRBJ1-1, with 7 bases lining up with TRBD1. The J segment lost 1 base and the V segment lost 4 bases, leaving 4 bases of the junction unmatched. Germline assignment: CDR1 SGHRS and CDR2 YFSETQ. There are 14 residues in the CDR3. The CDR3, as DNA: TGCGCCAGCAGCCCCCGGGACAGGAACACTGAAGCTTTCTTT. Its protein product is CASSPRDRNTEAFF.

Ten or more counts support this clonotype. The genes are TRBV12-3 or TRBV12-4 and TRBJ1-1, with 7 bases that match TRBD1. V lost 6 bases and J lost 0; bases outside the gene matches: 4. The CDR3 extends over 14 amino acids. The CDR3, as DNA: TGTGCCAGCAGACAGGGGTTCATGAACACTGAAGCTTTCTTT. It is translated as CASRQGFMNTEAFF.

This clonotype was detected only once. J is TRBJ2-1 and V is TRBV19, with TRBD1 matching over 8 bases. Germline lookup yields CDR1 LNHDA and CDR2 SQIVND (reference sequence). The CDR3 is made up of 16 amino acids. The junction had 11 bases not matched to a gene; V was cut back by 9 bases and J by 1 base. The CDR3 spells CASSPTGGRSYNEQFF. The CDR3 nucleotides are TGTGCCAGCAGCCCCACAGGGGGACGTTCCTACAATGAGCAGTTCTTC.

In this sample, this clonotype turned up a few times. Sequence at one end of the junction differs from germline and may be a read error. V and J are TRBV6-5 and TRBJ2-6; weak D call: TRBD1 (5 bases). CDR3 length equals 15 residues. Germline assignment: CDR1 MNHEY and CDR2 SVGAGI. The CDR3 DNA sequence: TGTGCCAGCAGTTTCCAGGGTTCTGGGGCCAACGGCCTGACTTTC. This encodes CASSFQGSGANGLTF.

This clonotype was seen ten or more times. The chain links TRBV27 to TRBJ2-5; 9 bases line up with TRBD1. There are 14 residues in the CDR3. CDR1 and CDR2 (germline): MNHEY, SMNVEV (reference sequence). The V gene end was trimmed by 2 bases and the J gene end by 7 bases; junction bases not matched to a gene: 5. The CDR3 protein is CASSLGQGIGTQYF. As DNA, the CDR3 is TGTGCCAGCAGTTTAGGACAGGGGATTGGGACCCAGTACTTC.

This clonotype was seen at least ten times. The chain joins TRBV5-1 to TRBJ1-2, with D perhaps TRBD1 (6 bases). This CDR3 spans 13 amino acids. Trimming shortened V by 1 base and J by 6 bases, and 10 bases separated the two germline ends. Per the germline V gene, CDR1 is SGHRS and CDR2 is YFSETQ. The DNA of the CDR3 is TGCGCCAGCAGCTTGCAGGGGACGGATGGCTACACCTTC. It specifies CASSLQGTDGYTF.

This clonotype was counted ten times or more. The V call is TRBV20-1, the J call TRBJ1-6; a possible D gene is TRBD1 (5 bases). Per the germline V gene, CDR1 is DFQATT and CDR2 is SNEGSKA (reference sequence). Trimming pared 0 bases from V and 14 bases from J, leaving 17 bases between. This CDR3 spans 14 amino acids. This chain's CDR3 is CSARDLGGAGALHF. The CDR3 DNA is TGCAGTGCTAGAGATTTGGGAGGGGCTGGGGCCCTCCACTTT.

As concerns this clonotype: The conserved phenylalanine or tryptophan is not found at the CDR3 terminus, so this likely reflects a read error. The genes are TRBV20-1 and TRBJ2-1, with a tentative D call TRBD2 (5 bases). The V and J ends lost 0 bases and 0 bases respectively, with 15 bases between them. This CDR3 region has 17 residues. CDR1 is DFQATT and CDR2 is SNEGSKA in the germline V gene (reference sequence). The CDR3 DNA sequence: TGCAGTGCTAGAGATGGGAGCGGACTGAGCTCCTACAATGAGCAGTTCTTG. This codes for CSARDGSGLSSYNEQFL.

This clonotype was seen many times. The chain joins TRBV6-5 to TRBJ1-2; 10 bases map to TRBD1. The CDR3 extends over 16 amino acids. J lost 1 base, V lost 6 bases, and 8 bases had no gene match. CDR1 is MNHEY and CDR2 is SVGAGI in the germline V gene. CDR3 sequence: CASSPGTGAFNYGYTF. The CDR3 DNA is TGTGCCAGCAGCCCCGGGACAGGGGCCTTTAACTATGGCTACACCTTC.

This clonotype has ten or more counts. This chain connects TRBV7-2 to TRBJ2-3; 8 bases fit TRBD2. The CDR3 extends over 16 amino acids. CDR1 SGHTA and CDR2 FQGNSA come from the germline V gene. V shed 1 base and J 0 bases; nucleotides not matched to a gene: 3. CDR3 protein: CASSLGTSPSTDTQYF. In nucleotides, the CDR3 is TGTGCCAGCAGCTTAGGGACTAGCCCTAGCACAGATACGCAGTATTTT.

This clonotype came up many times. J is TRBJ2-7 and V is TRBV20-1; D is uncertain. The length of the CDR3 is 11 residues. With 5 bases removed from V and 6 bases from J, the gap between germline ends came to 11 bases. Germline V CDR1 and CDR2: DFQATT, SNEGSKA (reference sequence). In DNA form, the CDR3 reads TGCAGTGCTCTACCCGCGAGCGAGCAGTACTTC. Encoded protein: CSALPASEQYF.